The present entry profiles one T cell receptor beta chain with its context. No antigen is known for it. The junction departs from the called germline gene at one end, perhaps through a read error. The CDR3 contains 17 residues. Germline V gives CDR1 MNHEY, CDR2 SVGEGT. The source of the sample is a study of molecular identifiers for immune sequencing clone quantification. Regarding the study as a whole: Because of identical TCR molecules sharing a barcode, sizes of highly expanded clones could be underestimated.

TCRdb used MiXCR to reprocess the PCR reads, holding one entry per CDR3 protein. The sample includes approximately 680,000 distinct CDR3 sequences, roughly 27% of them seen just once. The specimen was naive CD8+ T cells from blood, with Jurkat cell RNA spiked in. Regarding subset: FACS-sorted CD8+CD4-CCR7+CD45RA+ naive T cells. The V gene is TRBV6-2 or TRBV6-3, the J gene TRBJ2-7, with TRBD1 as a possible D gene (6 bases). This TCR was sampled from a human donor in good health. Some libraries in this study had Jurkat cell RNA spiked in. CDR3 nucleotides: TGTACCAGCAGTTACTCGACTGGGGGCGAGAGCTCCTACGAGCAGTACTTC. Encoded protein: CTSSYSTGGESSYEQYF.